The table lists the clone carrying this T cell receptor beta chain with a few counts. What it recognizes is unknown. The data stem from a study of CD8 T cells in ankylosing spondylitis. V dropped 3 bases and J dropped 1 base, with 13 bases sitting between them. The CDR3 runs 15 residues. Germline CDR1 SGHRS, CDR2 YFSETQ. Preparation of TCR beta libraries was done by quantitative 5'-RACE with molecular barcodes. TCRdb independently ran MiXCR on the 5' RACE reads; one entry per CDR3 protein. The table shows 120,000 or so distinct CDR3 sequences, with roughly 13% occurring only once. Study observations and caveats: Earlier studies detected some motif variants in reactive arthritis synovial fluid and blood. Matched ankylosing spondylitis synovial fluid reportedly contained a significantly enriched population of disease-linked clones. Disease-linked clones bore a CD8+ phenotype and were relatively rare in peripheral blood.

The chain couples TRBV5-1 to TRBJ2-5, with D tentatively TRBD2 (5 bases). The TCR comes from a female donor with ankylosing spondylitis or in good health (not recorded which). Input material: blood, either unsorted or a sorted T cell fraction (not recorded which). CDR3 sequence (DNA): TGCGCCAGCAGCTACGGGAAGGGAACCCAAGAGACCCAGTACTTC. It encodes CASSYGKGTQETQYF.